This T cell receptor (beta chain) was obtained from a study of post-analysis software for immune sequencing data. To note about this clonotype: What it binds is unknown.

General study results and limits: F measure showed strong co-clustering of same-batch samples. When compared against controls, multiple sclerosis patients showed significantly lower normalized Chao1 diversity.

cDNA libraries of TCR beta carried unique molecular identifiers. TCRdb independently ran MiXCR on the PCR reads; one entry per CDR3 protein. The data show about 800,000 distinct CDR3 sequences, just under 30% seen once. Input material: blood. This sequence originates from a girl aged 10-17 years with multiple sclerosis.

The CDR3 DNA reads TGTGCCAGCAGCTTAGGCGTTCGAGCGGGACACAGCTCGTACTACGAGCAGTACTTC. This encodes CASSLGVRAGHSSYYEQYF. This chain connects TRBV7-9 to TRBJ2-7; weak D call: TRBD2 (7 bases). Germline V gene lookup returns CDR1 SEHNR and CDR2 FQNEAQ (reference sequence). V dropped 1 base and J dropped 3 bases, with 25 bases sitting between them. The CDR3 contains 19 residues.